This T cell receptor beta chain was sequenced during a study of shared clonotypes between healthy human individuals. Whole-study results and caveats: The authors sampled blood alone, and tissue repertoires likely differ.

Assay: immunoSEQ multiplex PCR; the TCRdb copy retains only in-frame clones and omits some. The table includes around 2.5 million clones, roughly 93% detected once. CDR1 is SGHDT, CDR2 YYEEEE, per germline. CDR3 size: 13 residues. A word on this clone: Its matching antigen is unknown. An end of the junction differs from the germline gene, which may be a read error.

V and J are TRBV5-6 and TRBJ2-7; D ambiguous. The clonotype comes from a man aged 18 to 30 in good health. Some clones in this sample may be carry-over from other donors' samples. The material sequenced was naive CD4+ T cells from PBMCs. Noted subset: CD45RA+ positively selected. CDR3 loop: CASSLGAPVERYF. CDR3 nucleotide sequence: TGTGCCAGCAGCTTGGGGGCTCCGGTCGAGCGGTACTTC.